This record covers a single TCR beta chain. Its antigen target is currently unknown. One base away there is no much larger clone; base qualities are not given. This entry comes from a study of blood T cell repertoires in COVID-19 (dated by TCRdb to the early 2020s). Background on the whole study: Samples from collaborators originated in the United States, Italy and Spain and spanned both the acute and convalescent phases of COVID-19. The repertoires were released in a freely available public database intended as a resource for research on the immune response to SARS-CoV-2. Deeply sampled blood TCRbeta repertoires from subjects exposed to, actively infected with, or recovered from COVID-19 were included in the dataset. Where available, HLA class I and class II types were obtained from metadata supplied by the sample provider rather than from assay-based typing. The samples were drawn from two sources: the first 160 participants of the ongoing ImmuneRACE study, and about 1,300 subjects contributed by 6 global collaborators. Nearly every sample came with metadata listing a de-identified subject ID, COVID-19 status, age in years and sex. The material from the prospective study consisted of cDNA or gDNA derived from T cells, B-cell-depleted T cells, or PBMCs. Here is what the overall study found, with its caveats: The amount of clinical and demographic metadata varied by source and participant and was provided uncurated.

Each collaborating institution followed its own protocols to collect whole blood in K2EDTA tubes. For TCRbeta analysis, collaborator samples were shipped as frozen whole blood, as isolated PBMCs, or as DNA extracted from either sample type. TCRbeta CDR3 regions were amplified from genomic DNA by means of the immunoSEQ Assay, a bias-controlled multiplex PCR. The authors processed their data as follows. The number of nucleated cells in each sample was estimated from the amplification of reference gene primers within the assay. To quantify the absolute abundance of each unique TCRbeta CDR3 rearrangement, sequence reads were collapsed and filtered. For each sample, productive Simpson clonality was calculated by taking the square root of Simpson's diversity index across productive rearrangements. TCRdb retrieved this table from immuneACCESS and kept in-frame rearrangements only. Not all clones are present; in checked studies, unresolved V genes account for under half, and no reason is known for the remainder. From that table come the V and J calls and clone size; the DNA was used to work out D and trimming. For this sample there are about 91,000 clones; 88% appear just once. The ten most abundant clones make up about 5% of the sample.

This receptor was taken from a woman aged 80 or older with active COVID-19. Sequenced: peripheral blood.

Read as DNA, the sequence is TGTGCCAGCTCACCATTATCTCCCGGGGTACGAGAGACCCAGTACTTC. Translated, this is CASSPLSPGVRETQYF. Recombination joined TRBV18 with TRBJ2-5, with TRBD2 tentatively as D gene (5 bases match). From the cysteine up to the phenylalanine, the CDR3 has a length of 16 residues. Only CDR3 DNA remains: 48 bases, in frame from the first base. The germline V gene supplies CDR1 KGHSH and CDR2 LQKENI. The junction carries 17 bases between V and J, which are trimmed by 2 bases and 4 bases respectively.